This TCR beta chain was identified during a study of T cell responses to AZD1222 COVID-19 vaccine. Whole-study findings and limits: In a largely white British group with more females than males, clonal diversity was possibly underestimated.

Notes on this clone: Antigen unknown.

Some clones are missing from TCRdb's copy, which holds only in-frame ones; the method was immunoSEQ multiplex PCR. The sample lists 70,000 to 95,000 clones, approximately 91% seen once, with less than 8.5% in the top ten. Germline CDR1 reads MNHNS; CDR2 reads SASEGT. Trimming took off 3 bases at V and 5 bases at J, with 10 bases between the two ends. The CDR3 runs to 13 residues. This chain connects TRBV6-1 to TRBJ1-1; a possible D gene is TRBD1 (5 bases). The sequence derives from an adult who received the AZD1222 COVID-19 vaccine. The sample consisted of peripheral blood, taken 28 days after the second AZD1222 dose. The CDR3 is CASSDRVGTEAFF. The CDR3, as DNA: TGTGCCAGCAGTGACAGGGTGGGGACTGAAGCTTTCTTT.